This T cell receptor beta chain was sequenced for a study of identical twins. A few counts support this clonotype. Its antigen is currently unknown. A single record per CDR3 protein comes from TCRdb applying MiXCR to the 5' RACE reads. The table lists about 690,000 distinct CDR3 sequences, around 20% of them singletons, with roughly 4% in the top ten. V shed 5 bases, J shed 7 bases, and the junction held 10 bases outside the gene matches. Germline values: CDR1 MNHNS, CDR2 SASEGT. The CDR3 extends over 14 amino acids. Regarding the study as a whole: Findings depended on cross-sectional statistics rather than tracking the same donors.

The sample was also reused in another study, on T cells expressing NK-cell markers.

Source material: PBMCs. The chain couples TRBV6-1 to TRBJ2-7, with 8 bases aligning to TRBD1. The TCR originated in a young woman in good health. Here the CDR3 DNA reads TGTGCCAGCAGTCTCGGACAGGGATGGTCGGAGCAGTACTTC. This translates into CASSLGQGWSEQYF.